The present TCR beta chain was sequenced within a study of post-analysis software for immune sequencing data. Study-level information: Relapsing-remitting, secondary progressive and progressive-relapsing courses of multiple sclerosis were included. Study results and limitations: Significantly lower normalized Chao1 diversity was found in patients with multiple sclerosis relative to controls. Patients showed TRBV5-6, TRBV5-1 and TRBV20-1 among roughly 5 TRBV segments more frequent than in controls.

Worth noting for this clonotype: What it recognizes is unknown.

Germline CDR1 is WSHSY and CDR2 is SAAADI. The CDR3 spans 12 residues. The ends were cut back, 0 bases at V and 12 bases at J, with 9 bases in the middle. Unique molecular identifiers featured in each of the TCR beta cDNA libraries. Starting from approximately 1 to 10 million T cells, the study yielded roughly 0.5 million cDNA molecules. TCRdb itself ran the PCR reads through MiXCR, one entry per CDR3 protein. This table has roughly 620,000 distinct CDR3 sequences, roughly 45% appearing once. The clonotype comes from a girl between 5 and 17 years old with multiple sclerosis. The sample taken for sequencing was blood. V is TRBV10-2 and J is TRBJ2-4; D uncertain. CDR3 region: CASSESKTPQYF. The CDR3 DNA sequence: TGCGCCAGCAGTGAGTCGAAAACTCCTCAGTACTTC.